Each of the 13 T cell receptor beta chains below was sequenced from the same sample in a study of cytomegalovirus exposure and HLA in healthy donors. Vbeta (60) and Jbeta (13) primers were used in the PCR. Data came from immunoSEQ multiplex PCR; TCRdb stores just in-frame clones and leaves some out. The data show some 150,000 clones, roughly four fifths seen once. Sequenced sample: PBMCs. These receptors all come from a man aged 35 to 55 in good health and CMV-seropositive.

The chain recombines TRBV28 with TRBJ2-7, with a possible D match to TRBD1 (6 bases). Germline V gene lookup returns CDR1 MDHEN and CDR2 SYDVKM. Trimming removed 8 bases from V and 0 bases from J, with 14 bases in between. This CDR3 has 14 amino acids. In DNA form, the CDR3 reads TGTGCCAGCGCTGCCGGGACAAGCTCCTACGAGCAGTACTTC. Its protein is CASAAGTSSYEQYF.

This chain joins TRBV7-2 and TRBJ2-3, with a tentative D call TRBD2 (5 bases). This CDR3 spans 14 amino acids. Trimming left V 3 bases short and J 7 bases short, with 14 bases between. CDR1 SGHTA and CDR2 FQGNSA come from the germline V gene. CDR3 residues: CASSFQEARYTQYF. CDR3 coding DNA: TGTGCCAGCAGCTTCCAGGAGGCCCGTTATACGCAGTATTTT.

J is TRBJ1-2 and V is TRBV4-2; D is unresolved. V shed 0 bases and J shed 2 bases, with 10 bases lying between them. This CDR3 contains 15 residues. CDR1 is LGHNA, CDR2 YNFKEQ, per germline. The CDR3 spells CASSQEVPGNYGYTF. The CDR3 DNA is TGTGCCAGCAGCCAAGAAGTTCCAGGAAACTATGGCTACACCTTC.

Details on this clone: The same CDR3 arises from other DNA sequences in this sample as well. V gene TRBV18 combines with J gene TRBJ2-6, with D possibly being TRBD2 (5 bases). CDR3 length equals 15 residues. Germline loops: CDR1 KGHSH, CDR2 LQKENI. Deletions cut 2 bases from V and 2 bases from J, with 7 bases between. The CDR3 nucleotides are TGTGCCAGCTCACCAACCGGGGCTGGGGCCAACGTCCTGACTTTC. Protein product: CASSPTGAGANVLTF.

This rearrangement joins TRBV7-2 to TRBJ2-7; 8 bases align to TRBD1. Germline V gene lookup returns CDR1 SGHTA and CDR2 FQGNSA. This CDR3 comprises 14 residues. Trimming at V came to 4 bases and at J to 3 bases, leaving 5 bases not matched to a gene. CDR3 amino acids: CASSSTGQGYEQYF. Here the CDR3 DNA reads TGTGCCAGCAGCTCGACCGGACAGGGCTACGAGCAGTACTTC.

This chain uses TRBV4-3 with TRBJ1-5, with D possibly TRBD1 on 5 matching bases. Germline assignment: CDR1 LGHNA and CDR2 YSLEER. The CDR3 is 16 amino acids. Trimming removed 0 bases at V and 4 bases at J, with 13 bases between. The DNA for the CDR3 is TGCGCCAGCAGCCAAGATGAAAGGGCAGGGAATCAGCCCCAGCATTTT. It codes for CASSQDERAGNQPQHF.

This chain connects TRBV7-2 to TRBJ2-5, with 7 bases identical to TRBD1. The germline gives CDR1 SGHTA, CDR2 FQGNSA. The CDR3 has 14 amino acids. V gave up 4 bases and J gave up 5 bases; unmatched junction bases: 7. The CDR3 DNA is TGTGCCAGCAGCTCTCGGACAGGATGGGAGACCCAGTACTTC. Protein product: CASSSRTGWETQYF. The full variable domain, rest sourced from reference TRBV7-2 and TRBJ2-5, is GAGVSQSPSNKVTEKGKDVELRCDPISGHTALYWYRQSLGQGLEFLIYFQGNSAPDKSGLPSDRFSAERTGGSVSTLTIQRTQQEDSAVYLCASSSRTGWETQYFGPGTRLLVL.

The rearrangement uses TRBV5-6 and TRBJ1-2, with D possibly matching TRBD1 (6 bases). V lost 2 bases and J 7 bases, leaving 15 bases between the germline ends. CDR3 length: 14 amino acids. Per germline, CDR1 SGHDT and CDR2 YYEEEE. CDR3 nucleotides: TGTGCCAGCAGCTTCGGTCGGGACATTCGTGGCTACACCTTC. This sequence encodes CASSFGRDIRGYTF.

The chain links TRBV7-3 to TRBJ2-7, with 9 bases that match TRBD2. V was pared by 4 bases and J by 2 bases, with 3 bases of the junction left unmatched. The CDR3 contains 14 residues. Germline V gene lookup returns CDR1 SGHTA and CDR2 FQGTGA. The CDR3 region has the DNA TGTGCCAGCAGCTCGACTAGCGGCCCCTACGAGCAGTACTTC. Protein: CASSSTSGPYEQYF.

The gene calls are TRBV29-1 and TRBJ1-4; no definite D call. With 5 bases removed from V and 3 bases from J, the gap between germline ends came to 4 bases. From germline, CDR1 is SQVTM and CDR2 ANQGSEA. The CDR3 is 11 residues long. CDR3 in amino acids: CSVYSNEKLFF. CDR3 nucleotide sequence: TGCAGCGTTTATTCTAATGAAAAACTGTTTTTT.

The rearrangement links TRBV20-1 to TRBJ1-1, with D hard to call. With 7 bases removed from V and 1 base from J, the gap between germline ends came to 7 bases. Germline CDR1 is DFQATT and CDR2 is SNEGSKA (reference sequence). The CDR3 has 11 residues. The CDR3 DNA follows: TGCAGTGAGCGAGGGAACACTGAAGCTTTCTTT. This translates into CSERGNTEAFF.

This clone was recorded only once. CDR3 amino acids: CASSPLAGVYNEQFF. The CDR3 DNA is TGTGCCAGCAGTCCATTAGCGGGGGTCTACAATGAGCAGTTCTTC. The chain links TRBV27 to TRBJ2-1, with 9 bases lining up with TRBD2. V trimming: 5 bases; J trimming: 3 bases; junction bases outside the gene matches: 5. Germline V lookup: CDR1 MNHEY, CDR2 SMNVEV (reference sequence). CDR3 length: 15 residues.

This clone was seen a single time. The V gene is TRBV29-1, the J gene TRBJ2-7, with D maybe TRBD1 (6 bases). The germline gives CDR1 SQVTM, CDR2 ANQGSEA. V gave up 7 bases and J gave up 2 bases, with 18 bases separating them. The length of the CDR3 is 14 residues. DNA for the CDR3: TGCAGCGCCATATCGACAGGTTATGCCTACGAGCAGTACTTC. Residues: CSAISTGYAYEQYF.